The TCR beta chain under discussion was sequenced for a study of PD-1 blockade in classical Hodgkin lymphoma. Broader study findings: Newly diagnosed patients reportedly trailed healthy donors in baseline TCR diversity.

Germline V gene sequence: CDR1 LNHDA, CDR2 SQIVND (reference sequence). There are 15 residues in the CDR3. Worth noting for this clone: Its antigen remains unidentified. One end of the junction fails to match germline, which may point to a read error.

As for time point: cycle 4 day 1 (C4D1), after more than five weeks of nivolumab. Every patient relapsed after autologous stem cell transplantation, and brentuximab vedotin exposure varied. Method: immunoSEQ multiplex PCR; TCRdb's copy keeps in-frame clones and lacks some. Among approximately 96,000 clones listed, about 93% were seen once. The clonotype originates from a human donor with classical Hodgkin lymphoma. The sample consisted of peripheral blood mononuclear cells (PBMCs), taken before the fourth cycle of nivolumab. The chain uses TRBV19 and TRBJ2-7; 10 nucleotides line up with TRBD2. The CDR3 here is CASSSTRASGSSSHF. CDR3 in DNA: TGTGCCAGTAGTTCAACCCGGGCTAGCGGGAGCTCCTCGCACTTC.